This T cell receptor (beta chain) is drawn from a study of cytomegalovirus exposure and HLA in healthy donors. Libraries were prepared by immunoSEQ multiplex PCR; TCRdb keeps only in-frame clonotypes and omits some of them. The table shows about 57,000 clones, with roughly 90% occurring only once. The study, taken as a whole, reports: Despite most TCR sequences being rare, some public TCRs occurred in many donors. Cytomegalovirus association was assigned to 170 or so TCR beta chains.

Points on this clone: Its antigen is undetermined.

The sequence came from a woman aged 18-29 years in good health and CMV-seronegative. Sequencing was done on a sample of PBMCs.

The CDR3 nucleotides read TGTGCCAGCAGCTTAGTTCCAGAACAAGAGACCCAGTACTTC. Its protein is CASSLVPEQETQYF. The V gene is TRBV7-9, the J gene TRBJ2-5; D gene uncertain. Germline V gene sequence: CDR1 SEHNR, CDR2 FQNEAQ (reference sequence). This CDR3 contains 14 residues. With 1 base removed from V and 2 bases from J, the gap between germline ends came to 8 bases.